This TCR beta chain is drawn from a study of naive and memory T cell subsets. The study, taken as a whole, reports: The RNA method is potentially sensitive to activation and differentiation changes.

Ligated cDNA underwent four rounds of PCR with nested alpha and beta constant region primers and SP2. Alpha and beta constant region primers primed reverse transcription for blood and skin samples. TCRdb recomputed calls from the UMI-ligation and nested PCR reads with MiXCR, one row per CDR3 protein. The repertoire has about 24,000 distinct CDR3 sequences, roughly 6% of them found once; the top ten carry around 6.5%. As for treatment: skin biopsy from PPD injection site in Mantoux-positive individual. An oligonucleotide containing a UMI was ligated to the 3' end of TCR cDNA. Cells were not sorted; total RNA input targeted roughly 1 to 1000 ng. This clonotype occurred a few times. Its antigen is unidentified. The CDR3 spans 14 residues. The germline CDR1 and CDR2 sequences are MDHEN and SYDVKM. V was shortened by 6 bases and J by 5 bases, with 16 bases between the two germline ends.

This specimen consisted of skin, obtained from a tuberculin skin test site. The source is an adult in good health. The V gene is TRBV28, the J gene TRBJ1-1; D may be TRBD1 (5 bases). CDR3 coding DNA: TGTGCCAGCAGGCCGACTGGGGGGGGTACTGAAGCTTTCTTT. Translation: CASRPTGGGTEAFF.